This entry is about one TCR beta chain. This clonotype appeared many times. It lacks a known antigen. Per-nucleotide qualities are absent, and no much larger clonotype sits a single base away. This sample was taken from a study of human T cells and chemical hapten exposure (dated by TCRdb to the early 2020s). At the level of the whole study: For sensitization, 2% DPC in acetone was applied to a 2 cm by 2 cm area of upper inner arm skin. This study followed changes in the peripheral blood TCR repertoire in vivo during primary and secondary sensitization of alopecia patients to the hapten diphenylcyclopropenone (DPC). Patch testing was done on the upper back using Finn chambers containing 0.01% DPC, and results were scored after 6 days according to International Contact Dermatitis Research Group standards. Weekly therapeutic DPC doses were additionally applied to the scalp of patients throughout the roughly 23-week study period. Blood samples were taken from patients before sensitization (week 0) and then at 2, 6 and about 24 weeks after DPC sensitization. The mostly female patient cohort included alopecia areata with under or over 50% scalp involvement, alopecia totalis and alopecia universalis. Libraries were combined into a pool for sequencing, and differences in TCR yield between samples came mainly from small differences in library volumes within the pool. Blood for TCR sequencing was provided by twenty-nine alopecia patients at one to four time points (pre-sensitization, 2, 6 and 24 weeks).

The full study reports these points: After repeated subsampling, changes were observed in the strength of the expansion versus patch-test correlation and in the threshold at which the correlation became significant. DPC sensitization did not change how many TCRs were above 1 in 1000 frequency, and no evidence was found of alterations in global repertoire structure. The number of PT1 expanded TCRs positively correlated with patch test score, significant at thresholds 8, 16 and 32 but not 4. Expanded TCRs formed significantly more large CDR3 similarity clusters than pre-sensitization or healthy control sets, consistent with antigen-driven responses. Alopecia, a presumed autoimmune disease, was present in all patients, so the immune response of the patients might differ from that of healthy individuals.

The time point label, read with the paper, signifies: patch test 2, 6 weeks after DPC sensitization. Per the publication, the treatment or condition label means: therapeutic diphenylcyclopropenone sensitization with weekly scalp DPC. At every patch-test visit, the blood draw took place before the patch test was put on. Patients were considered eligible if aged 18 to 70, diagnosed with alopecia and deemed suitable for DPC therapy, and patients were excluded if pregnant. Unfractionated whole blood was collected in Tempus Blood RNA tubes, and total RNA was extracted from that blood. Library generation was performed with RACE. The instrument was a NextSeq 500. During library preparation, unique molecular identifiers were attached to individual cDNA molecules so that TCRs could be counted in a quantitative, reproducible way. Both TCR alpha and TCR beta chains were sequenced from each blood RNA sample. As for the original processing: A median of roughly 100,000 TCRs per sample was observed, with a range of about 20,000 to 750,000. The Decombinator software suite was used to annotate V, J and CDR3 in the TCR reads. For the PS versus PT1 abundance plots, all samples were subsampled to the same number of TCRs (28,000). Expanded TCRs were defined as absent before sensitization and observed at least eight times at the 2-week time point. The raw public reads went through TCRdb reprocessing: fastp at Q25, MiXCR clone calling, in-frame beta chains kept. Every CDR3 protein is listed once, alongside the most common genes and DNA of its rows. Here the V and J calls rest on TCRdb's processing, not on the authors' analysis. The sample data list 100,000 or so distinct CDR3 sequences, and over 7.5% of these were observed just once. The ten largest clones capture just over 2% of the sample.

The TCR originated in a woman aged 40 to 50 with alopecia areata. Some clones in this sample may be carry-over from other donors' samples. The sample was whole blood, taken in connection with sensitization to the hapten diphenylcyclopropenone (DPC).

Here is the DNA: TGTGCCAGCAGTTTAAGCTCGGGTGCACAGCAAAATTCACCCCTCCACTTT. This sequence encodes CASSLSSGAQQNSPLHF. The chain uses TRBV7-9 and TRBJ1-6, with the D gene too uncertain to name. The CDR3 covers 17 residues, taking in both the cysteine and the phenylalanine. Kept here is only the CDR3 DNA, which spans 51 bases and is read in frame from base 1. The trim is 6 bases for V and 7 bases for J, with a gap of 22 bases between the germline ends. From the germline V gene (reference sequence), CDR1 is SEHNR and CDR2 is FQNEAQ. Full variable domain (CDR3 extended with the reference TRBV7-9 and TRBJ1-6 proteins): DTGVSQNPRHKITKRGQNVTFRCDPISEHNRLYWYRQTLGQGPEFLTYFQNEAQLEKSRLLSDRFSAERPKGSFSTLEIQRTEQGDSAMYLCASSLSSGAQQNSPLHFGNGTRLTVT.